What follows are 14 T cell receptor beta chains derived from one specimen sequenced in a study of blood T cells in healthy people across ages (dated by TCRdb to between 2014 and 2017). Receptor amplification or capture employed 5' RACE. The listed sequencing device is Illumina HiSeq 2500. A second 7 to 11 cycle PCR used a sample-barcoded 5' primer and a J-beta primer mix. The public reads were quality trimmed at Q25 with fastp and then assembled into clones with MiXCR by TCRdb, keeping productive beta chains. One record per CDR3 amino acid sequence lists the most common genes and DNA. The sample table records roughly 1.7 million distinct CDR3 sequences; approximately 32% of these occur just once. About 10% of the sample rests with the top ten. Sequencing used blood. Receptor source: a woman aged 30 to 39 in good health.

Ten or more counts support this clonotype. The V and J genes are TRBV29-1 and TRBJ2-1; 9 positions match TRBD1. The CDR3 runs 14 residues. J lost 0 bases, V lost 5 bases, and 2 bases had no gene match. Germline V lookup: CDR1 SQVTM, CDR2 ANQGSEA. The CDR3 sequence is CSVRQGGSYNEQFF. The CDR3 coding sequence is TGCAGCGTTCGACAGGGGGGCTCCTACAATGAGCAGTTCTTC.

The V gene is TRBV7-2, the J gene TRBJ2-1, with no clear D. V was clipped by 6 bases and J by 11 bases, with 11 bases between them. Germline CDR1 and CDR2: SGHTA and FQGNSA. This CDR3 contains 11 residues. The chain's CDR3 is CASRLTFKQFF. The CDR3 nucleotides are TGTGCCAGCAGGCTGACCTTTAAGCAGTTCTTC.

The chain couples TRBV27 to TRBJ2-4; D gene uncertain. The tail of the sequence fits TRBJ2-7 better, so the J call may be wrong. Germline CDR1 and CDR2: MNHEY and SMNVEV (reference sequence). The CDR3 sequence is 13 residues long. CDR3 nucleotide sequence: TGTGCCAGCAGTCTCACGACAAGGCACGAGCAGTACTTC. It specifies CASSLTTRHEQYF.

The chain joins TRBV10-3 to TRBJ2-1; TRBD2 matches at 13 bases. V trimming: 7 bases; J trimming: 2 bases; junction bases outside the gene matches: 8. Germline assignment: CDR1 ENHRY and CDR2 SYGVKD. The CDR3 sequence is 17 residues long. The CDR3 sequence: CAITQTSGGSPYNEQFF. In DNA, the CDR3 is TGTGCCATCACCCAGACTAGCGGGGGGAGCCCCTACAATGAGCAGTTCTTC.

The gene calls are TRBV5-5 and TRBJ2-7; TRBD2 matches at 8 bases. The germline gives CDR1 SGHKS, CDR2 YYEKEE (reference sequence). J was trimmed by 1 base and V by 2 bases; bases with no gene match: 5. The CDR3 covers 15 residues. CDR3 nucleotide sequence: TGTGCCAGCAGCTTTTTACTAGCGGATTCCTACGAGCAGTACTTC. Its translation is CASSFLLADSYEQYF.

V gene TRBV5-1 combines with J gene TRBJ2-3, with D possibly being TRBD2 (7 bases). Trimming removed 7 bases from V and 6 bases from J, with 21 bases in between. Germline CDR1 SGHRS, CDR2 YFSETQ. The CDR3 covers 15 residues. The chain's CDR3 is CASGGASSRVDTQYF. The CDR3 bases are TGCGCCAGCGGGGGGGCTAGCTCAAGAGTGGATACGCAGTATTTT. The entire variable domain, with the rest obtained from reference TRBV5-1 and TRBJ2-3, is as follows: KAGVTQTPRYLIKTRGQQVTLSCSPISGHRSVSWYQQTPGQGLQFLFEYFSETQRNKGNFPGRFSGRQFSNSRSEMNVSTLELGDSALYLCASGGASSRVDTQYFGPGTRLTVL.

This chain joins TRBV20-1 and TRBJ2-3; D call uncertain. Trimming left V 6 bases short and J 3 bases short, with 16 bases between. CDR1 and CDR2 from the germline V gene are DFQATT and SNEGSKA (reference sequence). There are 14 residues in the CDR3. CDR3 DNA sequence: TGCAGTGCCGCGGAGCTATATCAGACAGATACGCAGTATTTT. This codes for CSAAELYQTDTQYF.

This chain joins TRBV12-5 and TRBJ2-1; D unclear. The CDR3 sequence is 15 residues long. Trimming took 3 bases from V and 0 from J, leaving 9 bases between them. Germline V gene lookup returns CDR1 LGHNT and CDR2 FRNRAP. CDR3 DNA sequence: TGTGCTAGTGGTTTCGGCAGGAGCTCCTACAATGAGCAGTTCTTC. The encoded protein is CASGFGRSSYNEQFF.

This sequence joins TRBV12-3 or TRBV12-4 and TRBJ1-2; unclear D gene. The CDR3 is made up of 13 amino acids. Trimming took off 7 bases at V and 1 base at J, with 10 bases between the two ends. CDR3 residues: CASTPGINYGYTF. CDR3 nucleotide sequence: TGTGCCAGCACCCCTGGGATTAACTATGGCTACACCTTC.

In its sample, this clonotype was seen a few times. This sequence joins TRBV20-1 and TRBJ1-2; 7 bases agree with TRBD1. V shed 3 bases and J 8 bases; nucleotides not matched to a gene: 12. Germline assignment: CDR1 DFQATT and CDR2 SNEGSKA (reference sequence). The CDR3 spans 14 residues. The CDR3 sequence: CSASEAGGSRGYTF. The CDR3 DNA reads TGCAGTGCTAGCGAGGCAGGGGGGTCGAGAGGCTACACCTTC.

The J gene is TRBJ2-4, the V gene TRBV5-1; perhaps TRBD1 as D (7 bases). Trimming removed 0 bases from V and 13 bases from J, with 20 bases in between. The CDR3 length is 15 residues. Germline CDR1 is SGHRS and CDR2 is YFSETQ. The CDR3 loop is CASSLATGAYREQYF. CDR3 bases: TGCGCCAGCAGCTTGGCCACAGGGGCGTATCGGGAGCAGTACTTC.

In the case of this clonotype: A single base separates this from a much larger clone, so it may be a read error. V gene TRBV29-1 combines with J gene TRBJ2-1, with D hard to call. Germline V gives CDR1 SQVTM, CDR2 ANQGSEA. The length of the CDR3 is 15 residues. CDR3 nucleotides: TGCAGCGTTGAAGATCCGTTGGTGGGGTACAATGAGCAGTGCTTC. Its protein product is CSVEDPLVGYNEQCF.

This clonotype was recorded many times. This chain links TRBV5-1 with TRBJ2-3; possible D gene TRBD2, 5 bases. Trimming pared 7 bases from V and 4 bases from J, leaving 7 bases between. CDR1 SGHRS and CDR2 YFSETQ come from the germline V gene. This CDR3 spans 11 amino acids. The DNA of the CDR3 is TGCGCCAGCCGGAGGTCAGATACGCAGTATTTT. Its translation: CASRRSDTQYF.

The V gene is TRBV28, the J gene TRBJ1-2; tentatively, D is TRBD1 (6 bases). This CDR3 region has 13 residues. Germline loops: CDR1 MDHEN, CDR2 SYDVKM. The V gene lost 7 bases and the J gene lost 7 bases, with 16 bases spanning the gap. This CDR3 reads CASNFGGRGGYTF. CDR3 bases: TGTGCCAGCAACTTCGGGGGGCGCGGTGGCTACACCTTC.